These 27 T cell receptor beta chains were all obtained from the same sample, sequenced in a study of T cell responses to AZD1222 COVID-19 vaccine. Using immunoSEQ multiplex PCR, the repertoire was profiled, and TCRdb retains in-frame clones only, with some absent. The table lists about 120,000 clones, 89% of them singletons. Material: peripheral blood, obtained on day 0 of AZD1222 vaccination. These receptors came from an adult in good health.

The chain combines TRBV18 with TRBJ2-7; 8 bases fit TRBD2. Unmatched junction bases numbered 9, after V lost 0 bases and J lost 2 bases. Germline V gives CDR1 KGHSH, CDR2 LQKENI. The CDR3 is made up of 17 amino acids. CDR3 sequence reads: CASSPPERGIGTYEQYF. The CDR3 nucleotides are TGTGCCAGCTCACCACCGGAGCGGGGGATCGGTACCTACGAGCAGTACTTC.

V usage is TRBV5-5 and J usage is TRBJ2-7; the match to TRBD2 covers 8 bases. V shed 6 bases, J shed 4 bases, and the junction held 6 bases outside the gene matches. Looked up from germline, CDR1 is SGHKS and CDR2 is YYEKEE (reference sequence). The CDR3 covers 13 residues. In DNA, the CDR3 is TGTGCCAGCACCTTAAGCGGGAGTTACGAGCAGTACTTC. Encoded protein: CASTLSGSYEQYF.

The V and J genes are TRBV7-2 and TRBJ2-5; possibly TRBD1 for D (5 bases). V was cut by 3 bases and J by 1 base, with 12 bases left in between. The CDR3 extends over 15 amino acids. CDR1 and CDR2 from the germline V gene are SGHTA and FQGNSA. The CDR3 DNA sequence: TGTGCCAGCAGCTTGAGTCCAGGGCTCCAAGAGACCCAGTACTTC. It is translated as CASSLSPGLQETQYF.

The gene calls are TRBV6-5 and TRBJ1-2; the match to TRBD1 covers 7 bases. Germline V gene sequence: CDR1 MNHEY, CDR2 SVGAGI. The ends lost 0 bases at V and 7 bases at J; junction bases unmatched: 5. The CDR3 runs 14 residues. CDR3 residues: CASSYSYRGGGYTF. Written as DNA, the CDR3 is TGTGCCAGCAGTTACTCGTACAGGGGTGGTGGCTACACCTTC.

The sample holds one count of this clone. This chain joins TRBV7-2 and TRBJ2-4; TRBD2 is a possible D gene (6 bases). V was cut by 8 bases and J by 0 bases, with 14 bases left in between. Per germline, CDR1 SGHTA and CDR2 FQGNSA. The CDR3 covers 15 residues. DNA for the CDR3: TGTGCCAGCTTGCGATTGGGACTAGCCAAAAACATTCAGTACTTC. It specifies CASLRLGLAKNIQYF. The variable domain in full, completed from reference TRBV7-2 and TRBJ2-4, reads GAGVSQSPSNKVTEKGKDVELRCDPISGHTALYWYRQSLGQGLEFLIYFQGNSAPDKSGLPSDRFSAERTGGSVSTLTIQRTQQEDSAVYLCASLRLGLAKNIQYFGAGTRLSVL.

This rearrangement joins TRBV12-3 or TRBV12-4 to TRBJ2-7, with unresolved D. CDR3 length: 12 residues. V lost 1 base, J lost 2 bases, and 3 bases lay in between. The CDR3 sequence is CASSLVTYEQYF. As DNA, the CDR3 is TGTGCCAGCAGTTTAGTGACCTACGAGCAGTACTTC.

The chain is built from TRBV4-3 and TRBJ1-2; TRBD1 might be the D (6 bases). V was trimmed by 0 bases and J by 2 bases, leaving 10 bases between them. CDR3 length equals 15 residues. In germline, CDR1 is LGHNA, CDR2 YSLEER. CDR3 bases: TGCGCCAGCAGCCAAGAAGGCCAGGGGAACTATGGCTACACCTTC. This sequence encodes CASSQEGQGNYGYTF.

The chain carries TRBV5-1 and TRBJ1-1, with 8 positions matching TRBD1. The germline gives CDR1 SGHRS, CDR2 YFSETQ. This CDR3 is 15 amino acids long. V shed 4 bases, J shed 1 base, and the junction held 6 bases outside the gene matches. This CDR3 is CASSTLTGGNTEAFF. The CDR3 DNA reads TGCGCCAGCAGCACCCTTACAGGGGGGAACACTGAAGCTTTCTTT.

The CDR3: CATSDSGLAKNIQYF. The CDR3 region has the DNA TGTGCCACCAGTGATTCAGGGCTAGCCAAAAACATTCAGTACTTC. The chain uses TRBV24-1 and TRBJ2-4; TRBD1 is a possible D gene (5 bases). The ends were cut back, 2 bases at V and 0 bases at J, with 7 bases in the middle. The germline V gene encodes CDR1 KGHDR and CDR2 SFDVKD. This CDR3 has 15 amino acids.

This clone turned up a few times. The chain employs TRBV4-2 and TRBJ2-7; D tentatively fits TRBD1 or TRBD2 (5 bases each). The CDR3 spans 15 residues. V was trimmed by 1 base and J by 4 bases, leaving 14 bases between them. Germline CDR1 LGHNA, CDR2 YNFKEQ. As DNA, the CDR3 is TGTGCCAGCAGCCAAGGTATGGGGGAAAGGTACGAGCAGTACTTC. Its protein product is CASSQGMGERYEQYF.

V is TRBV19 and J is TRBJ1-5; tentatively, D is TRBD1 (6 bases). This CDR3 region has 18 residues. Germline CDR1 LNHDA, CDR2 SQIVND (reference sequence). With 5 bases removed from V and 4 bases from J, the gap between germline ends came to 24 bases. The CDR3 sequence: CASSWDMAGGSWNQPQHF. The CDR3 DNA reads as TGTGCCAGTAGTTGGGACATGGCGGGGGGCTCTTGGAATCAGCCCCAGCATTTT.

V and J are TRBV19 and TRBJ1-4; 10 nucleotides align to TRBD1. Germline V lookup: CDR1 LNHDA, CDR2 SQIVND (reference sequence). The CDR3 consists of 13 residues. V lost 5 bases, J lost 10 bases, and 4 bases stayed unmatched. CDR3 amino acids: CASSGQGVAKLFF. CDR3 in DNA: TGTGCCAGTAGTGGACAGGGGGTTGCAAAACTGTTTTTT.

V gene TRBV7-8 combines with J gene TRBJ2-3, with a possible D match to TRBD1 (5 bases). V was trimmed by 0 bases and J by 7 bases, leaving 8 bases between them. Germline values: CDR1 SGHVS, CDR2 FQNEAQ. The CDR3 has 13 amino acids. CDR3 residues: CASSLAMDNTQYF. The CDR3 nucleotides read TGTGCCAGCAGCTTAGCGATGGACAATACGCAGTATTTT.

The gene calls are TRBV24-1 and TRBJ1-2; D not resolved. The CDR3 covers 18 residues. Between the trimmed V and J ends, which lost 3 bases and 0 bases, there was a span of 19 bases. Germline loops: CDR1 KGHDR, CDR2 SFDVKD. CDR3 sequence reads: CATSDVGVGRSTNYGYTF. The CDR3 DNA reads TGTGCCACCAGTGATGTGGGAGTGGGCAGGAGTACTAACTATGGCTACACCTTC.

This chain links TRBV10-2 with TRBJ1-1; D might be TRBD1 (6 bases). CDR3 length: 15 amino acids. V lost 6 bases to trimming and J lost 5 bases, with 19 bases between them. The germline CDR1 and CDR2 sequences are WSHSY and SAAADI. CDR3 sequence: CASRETGPGRTEAFF. CDR3 nucleotides: TGCGCCAGCAGGGAGACAGGACCGGGGAGGACTGAAGCTTTCTTT.

The chain joins TRBV5-1 to TRBJ1-4, with 7 bases that match TRBD1. Germline CDR1 reads SGHRS; CDR2 reads YFSETQ. The trim removed 3 bases at V and 8 bases at J, leaving 7 bases unmatched. The CDR3 covers 14 residues. This CDR3 reads CASSSDRLGEKLFF. In DNA, the CDR3 is TGCGCCAGCAGCTCGGACAGGCTCGGGGAAAAACTGTTTTTT.

This clone was recorded once. V usage is TRBV11-2 and J usage is TRBJ1-6, with D unresolved. The CDR3 is 14 amino acids. V lost 8 bases, J lost 7 bases, and 15 bases lay in between. Germline CDR1 reads SGHAT; CDR2 reads FQNNGV. The CDR3 spells CASRNLAGNSPLHF. DNA of the CDR3: TGTGCCAGCCGAAACCTCGCCGGAAATTCACCCCTCCACTTT.

V usage is TRBV28 and J usage is TRBJ2-7; D is undetermined. Germline CDR1 MDHEN, CDR2 SYDVKM. The V gene lost 3 bases and the J gene lost 0 bases, with 21 bases spanning the gap. This CDR3 is 18 amino acids long. CDR3 sequence: CASSLPPWPRTDSYEQYF. The CDR3 bases are TGTGCCAGCAGTTTGCCGCCCTGGCCAAGAACAGACTCCTACGAGCAGTACTTC.

The chain carries TRBV2 and TRBJ1-4, with 9 positions matching TRBD1. Germline values: CDR1 SNHLY, CDR2 FYNNEI. The CDR3 extends over 14 amino acids. V was pared by 6 bases and J by 6 bases, with 5 bases of the junction left unmatched. The chain's CDR3 is CASSQQGADEKLFF. CDR3 nucleotides: TGTGCCAGCAGCCAACAGGGGGCCGATGAAAAACTGTTTTTT.

DNA of the CDR3: TGCGCCAGCAGCCCTATTACAGATTTCTACGAGCAGTACTTC. Its protein is CASSPITDFYEQYF. V usage is TRBV4-1 and J usage is TRBJ2-7; D is uncertain. Germline V lookup: CDR1 MGHRA, CDR2 YSYEKL. The CDR3 covers 14 residues. V lost 4 bases and J 3 bases, leaving 13 bases between the germline ends.

DNA of the CDR3: TGTGCCAGTAGTGGACTAGCGGGAGGGCCTTACTACGAGCAGTACTTC. Its translation is CASSGLAGGPYYEQYF. V gene TRBV19 combines with J gene TRBJ2-7; 15 bases are a match to TRBD2. V lost 5 bases and J lost 3; bases outside the gene matches: 5. CDR3 length: 16 residues. Per the germline V gene, CDR1 is LNHDA and CDR2 is SQIVND (reference sequence).

This chain links TRBV4-3 with TRBJ2-3, with D perhaps matching TRBD1 (5 bases). Germline V CDR1 and CDR2: LGHNA, YSLEER. There are 14 residues in the CDR3. The V end lost 5 bases, the J end lost 2 bases, and 11 bases lay between the germline ends. The CDR3 DNA sequence: TGCGCCAGCAGCTATGGACAAGCCACAGATACGCAGTATTTT. Amino acid sequence: CASSYGQATDTQYF.

This sequence joins TRBV13 and TRBJ2-3, with 12 positions matching TRBD1. The CDR3 totals 15 residues. Germline CDR1 PRHDT, CDR2 FYEKMQ (reference sequence). V gave up 4 bases and J gave up 6 bases; unmatched junction bases: 5. The CDR3, as DNA: TGTGCCAGCAGCTACCGGGACAGGGGGCAGGATACGCAGTATTTT. Translating it yields CASSYRDRGQDTQYF.

The J gene is TRBJ2-1, the V gene TRBV7-3, with D possibly matching TRBD1 (5 bases). This CDR3 spans 17 amino acids. Germline CDR1 reads SGHTA; CDR2 reads FQGTGA. Trimming removed 5 bases from V and 3 bases from J, with 20 bases in between. In nucleotides, the CDR3 is TGTGCCAGCAGCCTGGGGCTAGAAACTCGGGTCTACAATGAGCAGTTCTTC. This codes for CASSLGLETRVYNEQFF.

In nucleotides, the CDR3 is TGTGCCAGCAGCTTAGTAAGGGGGCGGGTAGCTTTCTTT. It encodes CASSLVRGRVAFF. J is TRBJ1-1 and V is TRBV7-9; 7 bases align to TRBD1. The germline V gene has CDR1 SEHNR and CDR2 FQNEAQ (reference sequence). Losses at the gene ends were 1 base for V and 10 bases for J; bases not matched to a gene: 6. This CDR3 region has 13 residues.

Remarks on this clone: This sample also contains other DNA sequences that code for the same CDR3. The chain uses TRBV6-5 and TRBJ1-5, with TRBD1 identical over 7 bases. Looked up from germline, CDR1 is MNHEY and CDR2 is SVGAGI. The CDR3 loop spans 13 amino acids. Trimming took 5 bases from V and 5 from J; bases not matched to a gene: 3. Here the CDR3 reads CASSRTGDQPQHF. CDR3 coding DNA: TGTGCCAGCAGTAGAACAGGGGATCAGCCCCAGCATTTT.

The chain links TRBV6-5 to TRBJ1-5, with 8 positions matching TRBD1. J was trimmed by 4 bases and V by 8 bases; bases with no gene match: 1. The CDR3 contains 12 residues. Germline CDR1 is MNHEY and CDR2 is SVGAGI. CDR3 DNA: TGTGCCAGCGGACAGGGTAATCAGCCCCAGCATTTT. Its protein product is CASGQGNQPQHF.